These T cell receptor beta chains were read from a single sample in a study of T cell responses to AZD1222 COVID-19 vaccine. Only in-frame clones appear in the TCRdb table, and some are missing; sequencing was by immunoSEQ multiplex PCR. Altogether about 130,000 clones are present, approximately 93% being singletons, with the ten largest covering 2.5% to 4%. The sequencing here drew on peripheral blood, taken on day 0 of AZD1222 vaccination. Receptors were obtained from an adult in good health. The CDR3 runs from the conserved cysteine through the conserved F or W. D genes are given only for firm matches. The size of a clone is reported for some rows only, either as once, few or many, or as a class for expanded clones.

size,V,J,length,D,CDR3,DNA
.,TRBV6-5,TRBJ1-4,13,.,CASSTTRGRKLFF,TGTGCCAGCAGCACAACAAGGGGGAGAAAACTGTTTTTT
.,TRBV12-3/TRBV12-4,TRBJ1-5,13,.,CASSAVGGQPQHF,TGTGCCAGCAGCGCAGTAGGGGGACAGCCCCAGCATTTT
.,TRBV19,TRBJ2-5,14,.,CASSTDRWGETQYF,TGTGCCAGTAGCACGGATCGCTGGGGGGAGACCCAGTACTTC
once,TRBV4-3,TRBJ1-5,16,.,CASSNRGGNRNQPQHF,TGCGCCAGCAGTAACCGGGGGGGGAATCGGAATCAGCCCCAGCATTTT
.,TRBV3-1/TRBV3-2,TRBJ1-1,12,.,CASGFSNTEAFF,TGTGCCAGCGGATTTTCGAACACTGAAGCTTTCTTT
.,TRBV29-1,TRBJ1-2,12,.,CSVGAGGYGYTF,TGCAGCGTTGGCGCCGGGGGCTATGGCTACACCTTC
few,TRBV11-3,TRBJ2-7,13,TRBD1,CASSPQGAFEQYF,TGTGCCAGCAGCCCACAGGGGGCATTCGAGCAGTACTTC
.,TRBV2,TRBJ1-2,12,.,CASSDTGNGYTF,TGTGCCAGCAGTGACACAGGGAATGGCTACACCTTC
.,TRBV5-6,TRBJ2-7,14,.,CASSRLETTGRQYF,TGTGCCAGCAGCCGCTTAGAGACTACGGGTAGGCAGTACTTC
.,TRBV9,TRBJ2-1,15,.,CASSVTGASYNEQFF,TGTGCCAGCAGCGTTACGGGAGCCTCCTACAATGAGCAGTTCTTC
.,TRBV19,TRBJ1-2,16,TRBD1,CASSTGTGGLPGSYTF,TGTGCCAGTAGCACCGGGACAGGGGGCCTCCCTGGAAGCTACACCTTC
.,TRBV11-2,TRBJ1-5,12,.,CASSLLGQPQHF,TGTGCCAGCAGCTTACTGGGTCAGCCCCAGCATTTT
.,TRBV27,TRBJ1-1,13,TRBD1,CASGKTGVTEAFF,TGTGCCAGCGGCAAGACAGGGGTCACTGAAGCTTTCTTT
few,TRBV24-1,TRBJ2-3,14,.,CATSGGRITDTQYF,TGTGCCACCAGTGGGGGTAGGATCACAGATACGCAGTATTTT
.,TRBV10-2,TRBJ2-5,15,TRBD1,CASSRDRGFQETQYF,TGCGCCAGCAGTCGTGACAGGGGATTTCAAGAGACCCAGTACTTC
few,TRBV4-2,TRBJ2-3,13,.,CASSQDHRDTQYF,TGTGCCAGCAGCCAAGATCATCGGGATACGCAGTATTTT
.,TRBV6-5,TRBJ1-5,15,.,CASSYSAKSNQPQHF,TGTGCCAGCAGTTACTCCGCAAAAAGCAATCAGCCCCAGCATTTT
.,TRBV5-5,TRBJ1-2,15,.,CASSTLGSTYNGYTF,TGTGCCAGCAGTACCTTGGGATCGACGTATAATGGCTACACCTTC
.,TRBV18,TRBJ2-2,16,.,CASSPQRGGDTGELFF,TGTGCCAGCTCACCGCAGCGAGGGGGGGACACCGGGGAGCTGTTTTTT
.,TRBV10-2,TRBJ2-7,15,TRBD2,CASSDVETSSYEQYF,TGCGCCAGCAGTGATGTGGAGACTAGCAGCTACGAGCAGTACTTC
.,TRBV7-9,TRBJ1-1,15,.,CASSARDPGIAEAFF,TGTGCCAGCAGCGCGCGGGACCCCGGCATTGCTGAAGCTTTCTTT
.,TRBV24-1,TRBJ1-3,14,.,CATSAGDSGNTIYF,TGTGCCACCAGTGCAGGAGACTCTGGAAACACCATATATTTT
.,TRBV6-5,TRBJ1-1,13,.,CASSEAVGTEAFF,TGTGCCAGCAGCGAGGCGGTCGGCACTGAAGCTTTCTTT
.,TRBV3-1/TRBV3-2,TRBJ1-1,13,.,CASSQGETLEAFF,TGTGCCAGCAGCCAAGGTGAGACTCTTGAAGCTTTCTTT
.,TRBV7-2,TRBJ1-4,15,.,CASSLEGGAIEKLFF,TGTGCCAGCAGCTTAGAGGGGGGCGCGATTGAAAAACTGTTTTTT